The TCR beta chain under discussion was sequenced for a study of T cells after yellow fever vaccination. Points from the study as a whole: Only a small proportion of the clonotypes turned up in both the CD4 and the CD8 compartments, likely arising from convergent recombination. Most clones from primary vaccination were detected again post-booster (roughly 95% CD4, 70% to 90% CD8). Though it reached lower strength, the secondary response hit its peak faster, day 5 versus 15.

A process of 5'RACE template switching, which added a universal primer site and UMIs, was used to make TCR cDNA. TCRdb called the 5' RACE reads again in MiXCR, with one record for every CDR3 protein. Of around 320,000 distinct CDR3 sequences in the sample, approximately 4% were seen once. V trimming: 0 bases; J trimming: 0 bases; junction bases outside the gene matches: 5. CDR3 size: 18 residues. The germline CDR1 and CDR2 sequences are LGHNA and YNFKEQ. For this clonotype: Its antigen is as yet unknown.

The sample was PBMCs, taken 15 days after the yellow fever booster vaccination. The TCR was taken from a man between 18 and 29 years old who received the YFV17D yellow fever vaccine. The gene calls are TRBV4-2 and TRBJ2-1; 10 bases map to TRBD2. DNA of the CDR3: TGTGCCAGCAGCCAAGAGCCTAGCGGGGGACACTCCTACAATGAGCAGTTCTTC. It encodes CASSQEPSGGHSYNEQFF.